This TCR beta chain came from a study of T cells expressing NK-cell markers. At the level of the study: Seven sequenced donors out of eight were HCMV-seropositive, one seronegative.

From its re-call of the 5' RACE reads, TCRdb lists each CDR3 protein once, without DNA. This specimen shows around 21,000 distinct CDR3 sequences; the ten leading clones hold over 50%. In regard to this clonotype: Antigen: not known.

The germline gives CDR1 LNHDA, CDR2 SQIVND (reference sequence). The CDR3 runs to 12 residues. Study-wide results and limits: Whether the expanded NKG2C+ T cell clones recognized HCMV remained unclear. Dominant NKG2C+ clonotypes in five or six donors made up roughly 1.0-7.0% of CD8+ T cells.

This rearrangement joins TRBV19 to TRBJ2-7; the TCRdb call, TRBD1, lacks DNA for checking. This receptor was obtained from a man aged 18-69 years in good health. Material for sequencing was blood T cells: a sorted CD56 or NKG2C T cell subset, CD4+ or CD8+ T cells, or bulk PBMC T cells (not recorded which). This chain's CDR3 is CASRGGPYEQYF.